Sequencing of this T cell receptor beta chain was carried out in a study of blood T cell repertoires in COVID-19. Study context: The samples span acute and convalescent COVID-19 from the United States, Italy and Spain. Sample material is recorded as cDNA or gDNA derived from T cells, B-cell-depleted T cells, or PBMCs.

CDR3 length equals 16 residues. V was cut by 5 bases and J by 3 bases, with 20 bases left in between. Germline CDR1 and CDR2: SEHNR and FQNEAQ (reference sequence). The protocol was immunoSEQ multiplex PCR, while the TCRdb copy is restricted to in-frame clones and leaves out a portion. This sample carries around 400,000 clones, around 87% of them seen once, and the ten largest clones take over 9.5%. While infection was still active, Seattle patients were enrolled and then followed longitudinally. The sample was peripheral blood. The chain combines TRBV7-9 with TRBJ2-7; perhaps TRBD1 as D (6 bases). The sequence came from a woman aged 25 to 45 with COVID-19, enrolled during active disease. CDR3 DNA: TGTGCCAGCAGCCCAGGGGTAGCCGATCCAGTCTACGAGCAGTACTTC. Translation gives CASSPGVADPVYEQYF. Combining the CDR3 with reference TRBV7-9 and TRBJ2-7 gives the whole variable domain DTGVSQNPRHKITKRGQNVTFRCDPISEHNRLYWYRQTLGQGPEFLTYFQNEAQLEKSRLLSDRFSAERPKGSFSTLEIQRTEQGDSAMYLCASSPGVADPVYEQYFGPGTRLTVT.